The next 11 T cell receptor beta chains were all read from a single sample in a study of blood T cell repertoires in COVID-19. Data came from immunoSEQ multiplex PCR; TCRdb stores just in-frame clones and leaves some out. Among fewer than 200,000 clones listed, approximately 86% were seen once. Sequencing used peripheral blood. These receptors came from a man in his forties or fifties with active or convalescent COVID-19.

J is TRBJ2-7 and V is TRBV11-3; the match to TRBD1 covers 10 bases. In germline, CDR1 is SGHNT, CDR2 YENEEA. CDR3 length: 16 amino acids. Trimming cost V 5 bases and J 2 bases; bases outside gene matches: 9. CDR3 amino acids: CASSLNRDRGTYEQYF. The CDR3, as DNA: TGTGCCAGCAGCCTAAACCGGGACAGGGGTACCTACGAGCAGTACTTC.

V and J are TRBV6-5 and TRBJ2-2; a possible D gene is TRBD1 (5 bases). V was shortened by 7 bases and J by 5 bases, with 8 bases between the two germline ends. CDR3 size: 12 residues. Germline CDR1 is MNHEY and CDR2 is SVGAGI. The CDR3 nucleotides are TGTGCCAGCACTAGGACAACCGGGGAGCTGTTTTTT. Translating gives CASTRTTGELFF.

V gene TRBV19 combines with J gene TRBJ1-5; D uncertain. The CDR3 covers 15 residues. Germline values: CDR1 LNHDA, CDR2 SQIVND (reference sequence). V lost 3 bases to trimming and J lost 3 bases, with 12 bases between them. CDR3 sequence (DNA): TGTGCCAGTAGTATTGTTCAATCCCCCAATCAGCCCCAGCATTTT. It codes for CASSIVQSPNQPQHF.

The CDR3 loop is CASIHNTGALLNQPQHF. The CDR3 DNA sequence: TGTGCCAGCATCCACAATACAGGGGCACTCCTTAATCAGCCCCAGCATTTT. The chain employs TRBV9 and TRBJ1-5, with TRBD1 matching over 7 bases. Per the germline V gene, CDR1 is SGDLS and CDR2 is YYNGEE. CDR3 length: 17 amino acids. V shed 6 bases and J 4 bases; nucleotides not matched to a gene: 16.

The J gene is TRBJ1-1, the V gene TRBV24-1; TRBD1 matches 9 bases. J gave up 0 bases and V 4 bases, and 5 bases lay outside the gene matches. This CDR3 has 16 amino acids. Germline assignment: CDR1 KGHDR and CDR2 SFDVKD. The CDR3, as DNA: TGTGCCACCAGTGACACCGGGACAGGGCTGAACACTGAAGCTTTCTTT. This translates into CATSDTGTGLNTEAFF.

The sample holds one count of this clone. CDR3 residues: CASSQVDTGELFF. The DNA of the CDR3 is TGCGCCAGCAGCCAAGTAGACACCGGGGAGCTGTTTTTT. The rearrangement joins TRBV4-3 to TRBJ2-2, with unresolved D. The germline V gene encodes CDR1 LGHNA and CDR2 YSLEER. The CDR3 covers 13 residues. Trimming left V 1 base short and J 3 bases short, with 3 bases between.

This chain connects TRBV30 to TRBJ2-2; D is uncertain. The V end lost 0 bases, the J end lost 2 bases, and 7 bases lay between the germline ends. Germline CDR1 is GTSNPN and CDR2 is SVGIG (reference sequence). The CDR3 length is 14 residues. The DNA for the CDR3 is TGTGCCTGGAGTGTATACAGAAACACCGGGGAGCTGTTTTTT. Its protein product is CAWSVYRNTGELFF.

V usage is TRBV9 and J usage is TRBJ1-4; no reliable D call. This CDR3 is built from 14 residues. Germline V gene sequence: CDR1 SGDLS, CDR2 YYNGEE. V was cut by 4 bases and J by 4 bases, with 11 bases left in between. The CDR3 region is CASSPAGFNEKLFF. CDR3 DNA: TGTGCCAGCAGCCCAGCGGGCTTTAATGAAAAACTGTTTTTT.

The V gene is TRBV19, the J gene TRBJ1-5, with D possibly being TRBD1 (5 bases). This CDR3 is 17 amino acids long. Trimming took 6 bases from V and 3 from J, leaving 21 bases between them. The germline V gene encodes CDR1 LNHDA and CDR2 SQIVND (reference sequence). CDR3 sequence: CASSPDPLGGYNQPQHF. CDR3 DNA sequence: TGTGCCAGTAGCCCAGACCCGTTGGGGGGATACAATCAGCCCCAGCATTTT.

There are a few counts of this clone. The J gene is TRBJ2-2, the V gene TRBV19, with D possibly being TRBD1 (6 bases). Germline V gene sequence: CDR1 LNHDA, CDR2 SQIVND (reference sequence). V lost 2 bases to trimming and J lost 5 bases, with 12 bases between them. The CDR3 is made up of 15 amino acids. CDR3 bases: TGTGCCAGTAGTATAAGGGGGAGCCTGACCGGGGAGCTGTTTTTT. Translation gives CASSIRGSLTGELFF.

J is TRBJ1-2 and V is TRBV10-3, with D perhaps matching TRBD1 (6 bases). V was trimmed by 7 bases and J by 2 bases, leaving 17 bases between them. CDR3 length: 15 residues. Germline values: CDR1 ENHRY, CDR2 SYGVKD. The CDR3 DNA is TGTGCCATCACCGGCTCAGACAGGCAGAACTATGGCTACACCTTC. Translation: CAITGSDRQNYGYTF.